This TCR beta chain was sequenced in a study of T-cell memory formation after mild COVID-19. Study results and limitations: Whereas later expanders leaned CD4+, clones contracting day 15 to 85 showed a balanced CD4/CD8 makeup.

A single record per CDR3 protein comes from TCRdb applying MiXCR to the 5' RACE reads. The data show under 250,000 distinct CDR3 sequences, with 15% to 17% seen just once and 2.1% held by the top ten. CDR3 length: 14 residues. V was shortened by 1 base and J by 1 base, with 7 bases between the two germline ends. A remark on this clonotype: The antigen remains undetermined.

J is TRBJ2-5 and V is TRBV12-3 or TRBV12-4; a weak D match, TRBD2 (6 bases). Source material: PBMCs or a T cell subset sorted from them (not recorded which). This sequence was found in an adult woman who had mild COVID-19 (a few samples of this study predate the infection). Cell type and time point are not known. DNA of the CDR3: TGTGCCAGCAGTTTAGGGCGGGGCCAAGAGACCCAGTACTTC. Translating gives CASSLGRGQETQYF.